Below are 18 T cell receptor beta chains sequenced from a single sample in a study of blood T cell repertoires in COVID-19 (dated by TCRdb to 2018 to 2020). Library preparation was by the immunoSEQ multiplex PCR assay. In its TCRdb copy, this immuneACCESS table keeps in-frame sequences only and misses some clones. Where compared with another copy, unresolved V genes explain less than half of these, and the others have no known cause. Here the sample has 50,000 or so clones; about nine tenths occur a single time. Together, the top ten hold about 14% of the sample. Material for sequencing was peripheral blood. These receptors all stem from a man in his 70s with acute or convalescent COVID-19.

V usage is TRBV30 and J usage is TRBJ1-4; D may be TRBD1 (5 bases). Germline V gene lookup returns CDR1 GTSNPN and CDR2 SVGIG (reference sequence). Between the trimmed V and J ends, which lost 4 bases and 2 bases, there was a span of 20 bases. The length of the CDR3 is 17 residues. Written as DNA, the CDR3 is TGTGCCTGGAACGGACATCAGGGTACTTCGACTAATGAAAAACTGTTTTTT. Its translation: CAWNGHQGTSTNEKLFF. The full variable domain, its missing parts supplied by reference TRBV30 and TRBJ1-4, is SQTIHQWPATLVQPVGSPLSLECTVEGTSNPNLYWYRQAAGRGLQLLFYSVGIGQISSEVPQNLSASRPQDRQFILSSKKLLLSDSGFYLCAWNGHQGTSTNEKLFFGSGTQLSVL.

The chain uses TRBV30 and TRBJ2-1; D gene ambiguous. Per germline, CDR1 GTSNPN and CDR2 SVGIG (reference sequence). Trimming removed 4 bases from V and 0 bases from J, with 10 bases in between. This CDR3 has 14 amino acids. CDR3 nucleotide sequence: TGTGCCTGGAAACCGTTCAGCTCCTACAATGAGCAGTTCTTC. Protein: CAWKPFSSYNEQFF.

V is TRBV5-1 and J is TRBJ1-1; 7 nucleotides match TRBD1. Trimming at V came to 0 bases and at J to 1 base, leaving 9 bases not matched to a gene. CDR3 length: 17 residues. Germline assignment: CDR1 SGHRS and CDR2 YFSETQ. The CDR3 region has the DNA TGCGCCAGCAGCTTGGCAATATTGGGACAGTCGAACACTGAAGCTTTCTTT. Translated, it gives CASSLAILGQSNTEAFF.

This clone is a singleton in its sample. The gene calls are TRBV4-3 and TRBJ1-4; D is perhaps TRBD1 (5 bases). Trimming took off 8 bases at V and 8 bases at J, with 27 bases between the two ends. CDR3 length: 17 amino acids. From germline, CDR1 is LGHNA and CDR2 YSLEER. The CDR3 loop is CASSERWSGPDNEKLFF. The DNA of the CDR3 is TGCGCCAGCTCTGAAAGATGGTCCGGACCGGACAACGAAAAACTGTTTTTT.

This chain uses TRBV5-1 with TRBJ1-1, with TRBD1 as a possible D gene (6 bases). There are 14 residues in the CDR3. V was pared by 5 bases and J by 1 base, with 12 bases between. CDR1 and CDR2 from the germline V gene are SGHRS and YFSETQ. The CDR3 loop is CASRRRQENTEAFF. CDR3 DNA: TGCGCCAGCAGAAGACGACAGGAGAACACTGAAGCTTTCTTT.

The DNA of the CDR3 is TGTGCCAGCAGCCCCTCCGGGGTCATCTTTCATGAGCAGTTCTTC. It codes for CASSPSGVIFHEQFF. The genes are TRBV5-6 and TRBJ2-1, with a tentative D call TRBD2 (5 bases). Germline lookup yields CDR1 SGHDT and CDR2 YYEEEE. V was trimmed by 4 bases and J by 8 bases, leaving 19 bases between them. The CDR3 extends over 15 amino acids. The full variable domain, in which reference TRBV5-6 and TRBJ2-1 provide the parts outside the CDR3, is DAGVTQSPTHLIKTRGQQVTLRCSPKSGHDTVSWYQQALGQGPQFIFQYYEEEERQRGNFPDRFSGHQFPNYSSELNVNALLLGDSALYLCASSPSGVIFHEQFFGPGTRLTVL.

This clone is a singleton in its sample. The V gene is TRBV2, the J gene TRBJ1-6; D might be TRBD1 (6 bases). The V end lost 6 bases, the J end lost 6 bases, and 12 bases lay between the germline ends. This CDR3 has 14 residues. The germline V gene encodes CDR1 SNHLY and CDR2 FYNNEI. The chain's CDR3 is CASRLQGTNSPLHF. CDR3 nucleotide sequence: TGTGCCAGCAGGCTACAGGGCACTAATTCACCCCTCCACTTT.

The rearrangement joins TRBV20-1 to TRBJ1-5; weak D call: TRBD1 (5 bases). Trimming left V 3 bases short and J 5 bases short, with 14 bases between. The CDR3 covers 14 residues. Per the germline V gene, CDR1 is DFQATT and CDR2 is SNEGSKA (reference sequence). Written as DNA, the CDR3 is TGCAGTGCTAGTGGGTCAGGGATTGATCAGCCCCAGCATTTT. It specifies CSASGSGIDQPQHF.

This clone showed up just once. The chain recombines TRBV5-1 with TRBJ2-5, with TRBD1 matching 7 bases. This CDR3 region has 15 residues. Germline CDR1 and CDR2: SGHRS and YFSETQ. V was pared by 4 bases and J by 2 bases, with 8 bases of the junction left unmatched. The CDR3 DNA reads as TGCGCCAGCAGCCCCCGGGCAGGGGGACAAGAGACCCAGTACTTC. This sequence encodes CASSPRAGGQETQYF.

J is TRBJ1-1 and V is TRBV5-8, with D unresolved. The germline gives CDR1 SGHTS, CDR2 YDEGEE. The CDR3 has 13 residues. With 1 base removed from V and 0 bases from J, the gap between germline ends came to 4 bases. The CDR3 reads CASSLQLNTEAFF. In nucleotides, the CDR3 is TGTGCCAGCAGCTTGCAGTTGAACACTGAAGCTTTCTTT.

J is TRBJ2-3 and V is TRBV5-1; D uncertain. CDR1 and CDR2 (germline): SGHRS, YFSETQ. With 0 bases removed from V and 14 bases from J, the gap between germline ends came to 16 bases. This CDR3 has 13 residues. CDR3 amino acids: CASSLGASSSGYF. The CDR3 region has the DNA TGCGCCAGCAGCTTGGGCGCGAGCTCGAGTGGGTATTTT. The full variable domain, rest sourced from reference TRBV5-1 and TRBJ2-3, is KAGVTQTPRYLIKTRGQQVTLSCSPISGHRSVSWYQQTPGQGLQFLFEYFSETQRNKGNFPGRFSGRQFSNSRSEMNVSTLELGDSALYLCASSLGASSSGYFGPGTRLTVL.

This chain joins TRBV28 and TRBJ1-2; 10 bases match TRBD1. After removal of 6 bases from V and 4 bases from J, the junction contained 5 bases not matched to a gene. The CDR3 runs 14 residues. The V gene's germline CDR1 is MDHEN and CDR2 SYDVKM. The CDR3 loop is CASRRGQGIYGYTF. CDR3 sequence (DNA): TGTGCCAGCAGGCGGGGACAGGGGATCTATGGCTACACCTTC.

This clone was observed once. The V gene is TRBV5-6, the J gene TRBJ2-5, with TRBD1 matching 9 bases. Trimming cost V 2 bases and J 5 bases; bases outside gene matches: 4. The germline V gene encodes CDR1 SGHDT and CDR2 YYEEEE. This CDR3 region has 14 residues. The CDR3 coding sequence is TGTGCCAGCAGCTTACAGGGGGCGGGTGAGACCCAGTACTTC. This translates into CASSLQGAGETQYF.

This clone has only one observation. The rearrangement joins TRBV6-1 to TRBJ1-1; D is uncertain. Germline V gene lookup returns CDR1 MNHNS and CDR2 SASEGT. The CDR3 covers 14 residues. V dropped 3 bases and J dropped 0 bases, with 8 bases sitting between them. CDR3 region: CASSETRMNTEAFF. In DNA form, the CDR3 reads TGTGCCAGCAGTGAGACACGGATGAACACTGAAGCTTTCTTT.

The chain carries TRBV3-1 (or the pseudogene TRBV3-2) and TRBJ2-7; D uncertain. Germline V CDR1 and CDR2: LGHDT, YNNKEL (reference sequence). CDR3 length equals 11 residues. Trimming took 4 bases from V and 2 from J, leaving 3 bases between them. CDR3 region: CASSPTYEQYV. The CDR3 nucleotides read TGTGCCAGCAGCCCCACCTACGAGCAGTACGTC.

Only one count was recorded for this clone. This sequence joins TRBV10-3 and TRBJ2-1; no reliable D call. CDR1 ENHRY and CDR2 SYGVKD come from the germline V gene. This CDR3 contains 15 residues. V lost 6 bases and J 0 bases, leaving 12 bases between the germline ends. The CDR3 here is CAISGVLVSYNEQFF. CDR3 sequence (DNA): TGTGCCATCAGCGGAGTACTGGTCTCCTACAATGAGCAGTTCTTC.

The V and J genes are TRBV10-1 and TRBJ2-7, with a tentative D call TRBD1 (6 bases). The CDR3 consists of 14 residues. Trimming left V 4 bases short and J 6 bases short, with 16 bases between. Germline V gene lookup returns CDR1 WNHNN and CDR2 SYGVQD (reference sequence). The chain's CDR3 is CASSVPRQECEQYV. The CDR3 DNA reads TGCGCCAGCAGTGTGCCCAGACAGGAATGCGAGCAGTACGTC.

The rearrangement links TRBV19 to TRBJ1-5; TRBD1 aligns across 7 bases. Germline loops: CDR1 LNHDA, CDR2 SQIVND (reference sequence). Trimming at V came to 6 bases and at J to 3 bases, leaving 5 bases not matched to a gene. The CDR3 covers 14 residues. CDR3 DNA: TGTGCCAGTAGCAAGACAGGGAACAATCAGCCCCAGCATTTT. It codes for CASSKTGNNQPQHF.